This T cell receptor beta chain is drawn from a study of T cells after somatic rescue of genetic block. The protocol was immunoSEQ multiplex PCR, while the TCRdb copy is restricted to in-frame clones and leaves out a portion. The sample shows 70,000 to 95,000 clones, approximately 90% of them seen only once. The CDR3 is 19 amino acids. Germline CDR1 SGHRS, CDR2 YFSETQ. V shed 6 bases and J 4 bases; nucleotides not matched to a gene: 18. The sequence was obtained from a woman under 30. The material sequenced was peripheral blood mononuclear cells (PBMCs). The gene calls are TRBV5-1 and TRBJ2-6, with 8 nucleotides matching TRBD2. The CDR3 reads CASTGGAGPRALGANVLTF. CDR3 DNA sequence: TGCGCCAGCACCGGGGGGGCGGGACCCCGGGCTCTGGGGGCCAACGTCCTGACTTTC. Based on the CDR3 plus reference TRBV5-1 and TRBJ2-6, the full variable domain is KAGVTQTPRYLIKTRGQQVTLSCSPISGHRSVSWYQQTPGQGLQFLFEYFSETQRNKGNFPGRFSGRQFSNSRSEMNVSTLELGDSALYLCASTGGAGPRALGANVLTFGAGSRLTVL.